This note documents a single TCR beta chain sequence. V dropped 4 bases and J dropped 1 base, with 13 bases sitting between them. Looked up from germline, CDR1 is LGHDT and CDR2 is YNNKEL (reference sequence). CDR3 length: 15 residues. In the original workflow: Amplification from reference gene primers served as the basis for estimated nucleated cell counts. Data came from immunoSEQ multiplex PCR; TCRdb stores just in-frame clones and leaves some out. V and J calls and clone size are given by that table; D and trimming were obtained from the DNA. Of under 150,000 clones listed, approximately 88% were seen once; the top ten hold roughly 30%. This entry belongs to a study of blood T cell repertoires in COVID-19. About the research overall: The study drew acute and convalescent COVID-19 samples from the United States, Italy and Spain. T cells, B-cell-depleted T cells, or PBMCs supplied cDNA or gDNA.

Sequenced sample: peripheral blood. The V call is TRBV3-1 (or the pseudogene TRBV3-2), the J call TRBJ1-1; D is unresolved. This TCR was sampled from a human donor in a cohort sampled during active COVID-19. The CDR3 loop reads CASSPRSQRNTEAFF. The CDR3 DNA follows: TGTGCCAGCAGCCCGCGGTCACAAAGGAACACTGAAGCTTTCTTT.